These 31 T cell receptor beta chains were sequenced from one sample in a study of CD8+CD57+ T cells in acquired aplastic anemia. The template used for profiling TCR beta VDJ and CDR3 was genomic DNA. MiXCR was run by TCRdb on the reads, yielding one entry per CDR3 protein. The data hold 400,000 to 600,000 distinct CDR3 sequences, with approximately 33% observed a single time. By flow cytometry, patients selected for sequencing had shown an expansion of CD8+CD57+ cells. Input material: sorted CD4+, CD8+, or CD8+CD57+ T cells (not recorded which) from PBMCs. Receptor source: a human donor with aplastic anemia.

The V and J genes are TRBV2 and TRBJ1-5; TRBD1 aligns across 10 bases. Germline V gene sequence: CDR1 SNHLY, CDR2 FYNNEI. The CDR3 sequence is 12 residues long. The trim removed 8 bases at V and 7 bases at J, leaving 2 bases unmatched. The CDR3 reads CASGTGAQPQHF. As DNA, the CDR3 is TGTGCCAGCGGGACAGGGGCCCAGCCCCAGCATTTT.

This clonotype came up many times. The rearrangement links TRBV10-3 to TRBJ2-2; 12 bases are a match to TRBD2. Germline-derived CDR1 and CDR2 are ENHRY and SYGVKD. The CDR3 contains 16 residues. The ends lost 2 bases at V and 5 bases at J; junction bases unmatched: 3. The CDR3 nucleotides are TGTGCCATCAGTGAGAGGACTAGCGGGAAAACCGGGGAGCTGTTTTTT. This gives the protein CAISERTSGKTGELFF.

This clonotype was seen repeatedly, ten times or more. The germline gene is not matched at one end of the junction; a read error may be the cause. The CDR3 DNA sequence: TGTGCTAGCAGCTTAGCGGGAGGGAACACAGATACGCAGTATTTT. Amino acid sequence: CASSLAGGNTDTQYF. The V and J genes are TRBV7-7 and TRBJ2-3; 11 bases align to TRBD2. The CDR3 contains 15 residues. Germline loops: CDR1 SSHAT, CDR2 FNYEAQ (reference sequence).

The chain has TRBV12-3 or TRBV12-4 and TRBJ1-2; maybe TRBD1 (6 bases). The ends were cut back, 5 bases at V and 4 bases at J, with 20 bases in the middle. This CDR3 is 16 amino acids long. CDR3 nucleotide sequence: TGTGCCAGCAGTCCCGAGGGGGGGGTGGGAATCTATGGCTACACCTTC. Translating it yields CASSPEGGVGIYGYTF.

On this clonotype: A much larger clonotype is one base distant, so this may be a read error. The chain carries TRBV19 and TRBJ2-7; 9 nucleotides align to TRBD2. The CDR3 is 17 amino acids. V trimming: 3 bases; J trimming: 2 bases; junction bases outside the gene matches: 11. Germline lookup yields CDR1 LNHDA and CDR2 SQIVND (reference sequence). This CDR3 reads CASSIAGPAGGTYEQYF. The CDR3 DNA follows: TGTGCCAGTAGTATCGCTGGACCAGCGGGGGGTACCTACGAGCAGTACTTC.

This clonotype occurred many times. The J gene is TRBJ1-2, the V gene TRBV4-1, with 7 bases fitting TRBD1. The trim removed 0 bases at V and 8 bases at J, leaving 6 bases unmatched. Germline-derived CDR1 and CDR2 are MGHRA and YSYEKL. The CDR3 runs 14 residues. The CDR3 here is CASSQEQGGYGYTF. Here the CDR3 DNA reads TGCGCCAGCAGCCAAGAGCAGGGGGGATACGGCTACACCTTC.

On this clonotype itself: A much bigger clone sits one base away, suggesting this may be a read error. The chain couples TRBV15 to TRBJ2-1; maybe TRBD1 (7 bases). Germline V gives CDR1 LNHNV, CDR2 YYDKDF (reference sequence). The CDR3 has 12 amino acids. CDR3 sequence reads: CAASRGDSEQFF. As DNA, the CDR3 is TGTGCCGCCAGCAGGGGGGATAGTGAGCAGTTCTTC. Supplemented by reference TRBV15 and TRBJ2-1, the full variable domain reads DAMVIQNPRYQVTQFGKPVTLSCSQTLNHNVMYWYQQKSSQAPKLLFHYYDKDFNNEADTPDNFQSRRPNTSFCFLDIRSPGLGDTAMYLCAASRGDSEQFFGPGTRLTVL.

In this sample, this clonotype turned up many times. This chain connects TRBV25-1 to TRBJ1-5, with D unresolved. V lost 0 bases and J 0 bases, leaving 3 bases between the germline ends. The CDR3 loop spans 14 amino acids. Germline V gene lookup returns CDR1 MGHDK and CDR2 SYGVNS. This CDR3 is CASSEYVSNQPQHF. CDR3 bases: TGTGCCAGCAGTGAATATGTTAGCAATCAGCCCCAGCATTTT.

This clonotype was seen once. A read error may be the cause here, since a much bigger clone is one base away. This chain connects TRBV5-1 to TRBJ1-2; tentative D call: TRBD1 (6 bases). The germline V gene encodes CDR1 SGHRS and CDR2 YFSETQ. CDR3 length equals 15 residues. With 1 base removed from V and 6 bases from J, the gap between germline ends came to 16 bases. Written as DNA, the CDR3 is TGCGCCAGCAGCTTGACGAATCGGGGGGCTGATGGCTACACCTTC. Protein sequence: CASSLTNRGADGYTF.

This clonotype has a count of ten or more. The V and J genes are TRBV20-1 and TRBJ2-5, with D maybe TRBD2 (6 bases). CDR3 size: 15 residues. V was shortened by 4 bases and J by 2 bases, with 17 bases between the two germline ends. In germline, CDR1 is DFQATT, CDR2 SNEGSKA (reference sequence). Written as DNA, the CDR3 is TGCAGTGCTACAAGGGACTCGCACACACAAGAGACCCAGTACTTC. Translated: CSATRDSHTQETQYF.

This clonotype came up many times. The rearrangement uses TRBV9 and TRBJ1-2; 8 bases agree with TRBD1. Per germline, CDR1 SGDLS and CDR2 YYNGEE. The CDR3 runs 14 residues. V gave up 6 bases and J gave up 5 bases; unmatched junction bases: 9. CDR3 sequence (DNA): TGTGCCAGCACCTATACAGGGGGGAATTATGGCTACACCTTC. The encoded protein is CASTYTGGNYGYTF.

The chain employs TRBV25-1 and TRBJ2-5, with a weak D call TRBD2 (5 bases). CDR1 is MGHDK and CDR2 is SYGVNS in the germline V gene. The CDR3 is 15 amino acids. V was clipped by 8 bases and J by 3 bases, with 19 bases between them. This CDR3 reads CASSPPRTLEETQYF. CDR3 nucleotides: TGTGCCAGCTCACCACCCAGGACTCTCGAAGAGACCCAGTACTTC. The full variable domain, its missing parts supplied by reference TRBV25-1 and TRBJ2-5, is EADIYQTPRYLVIGTGKKITLECSQTMGHDKMYWYQQDPGMELHLIHYSYGVNSTEKGDLSSESTVSRIRTEHFPLTLESARPSHTSQYLCASSPPRTLEETQYFGPGTRLLVL.

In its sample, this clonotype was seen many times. CDR3: CASSLAGENIQYF. CDR3 nucleotides: TGTGCCAGCAGCTTAGCAGGGGAAAACATTCAGTACTTC. The chain joins TRBV7-9 to TRBJ2-4; maybe TRBD1 (5 bases). V lost 0 bases to trimming and J lost 5 bases, with 5 bases between them. There are 13 residues in the CDR3. CDR1 is SEHNR, CDR2 FQNEAQ, per germline (reference sequence).

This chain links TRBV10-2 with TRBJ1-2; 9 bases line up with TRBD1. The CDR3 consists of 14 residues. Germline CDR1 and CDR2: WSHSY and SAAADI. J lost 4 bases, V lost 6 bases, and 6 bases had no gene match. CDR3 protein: CASRKTGGVYGYTF. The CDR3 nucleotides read TGCGCCAGCAGAAAGACAGGGGGTGTCTATGGCTACACCTTC.

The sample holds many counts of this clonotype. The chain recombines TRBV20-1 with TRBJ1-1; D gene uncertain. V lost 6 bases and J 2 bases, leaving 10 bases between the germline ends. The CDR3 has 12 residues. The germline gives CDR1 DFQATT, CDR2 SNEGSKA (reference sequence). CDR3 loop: CSATIPNTEAFF. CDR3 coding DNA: TGCAGTGCCACAATTCCAAACACTGAAGCTTTCTTT.

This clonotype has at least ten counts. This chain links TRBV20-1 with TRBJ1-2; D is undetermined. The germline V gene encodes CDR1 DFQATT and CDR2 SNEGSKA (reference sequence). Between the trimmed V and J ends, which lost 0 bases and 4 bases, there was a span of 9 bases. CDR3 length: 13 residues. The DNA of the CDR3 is TGCAGTGCTAGAGATTTAAGGGTCTATGGCTACACCTTC. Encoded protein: CSARDLRVYGYTF.

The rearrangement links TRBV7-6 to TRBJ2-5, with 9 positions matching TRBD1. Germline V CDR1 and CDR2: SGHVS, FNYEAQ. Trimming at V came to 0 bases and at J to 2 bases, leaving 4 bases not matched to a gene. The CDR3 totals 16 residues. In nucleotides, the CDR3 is TGTGCCAGCAGCTTAGCGCTGACAGGGGGACAAGAGACCCAGTACTTC. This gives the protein CASSLALTGGQETQYF.

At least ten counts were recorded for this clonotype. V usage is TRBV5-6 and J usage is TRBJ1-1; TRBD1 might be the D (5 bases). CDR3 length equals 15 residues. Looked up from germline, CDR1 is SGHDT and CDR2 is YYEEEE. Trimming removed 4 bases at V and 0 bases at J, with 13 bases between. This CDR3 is CASSGGGRMNTEAFF. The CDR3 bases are TGTGCCAGCAGCGGGGGGGGACGGATGAACACTGAAGCTTTCTTT.

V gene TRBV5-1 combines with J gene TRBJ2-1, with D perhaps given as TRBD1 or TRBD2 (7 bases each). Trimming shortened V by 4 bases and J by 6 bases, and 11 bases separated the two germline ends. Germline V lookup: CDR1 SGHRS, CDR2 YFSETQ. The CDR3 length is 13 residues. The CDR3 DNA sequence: TGCGCCAGCAGCCCAGGGGGGGGCAATGAGCAGTTCTTC. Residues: CASSPGGGNEQFF.

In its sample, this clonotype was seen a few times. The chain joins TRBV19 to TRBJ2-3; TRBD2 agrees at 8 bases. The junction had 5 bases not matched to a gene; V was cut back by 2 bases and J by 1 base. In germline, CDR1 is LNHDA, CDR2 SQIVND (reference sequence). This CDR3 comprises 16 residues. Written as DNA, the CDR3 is TGTGCCAGTAGTATACGGCGGGGGGCGCGCACAGATACGCAGTATTTT. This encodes CASSIRRGARTDTQYF.

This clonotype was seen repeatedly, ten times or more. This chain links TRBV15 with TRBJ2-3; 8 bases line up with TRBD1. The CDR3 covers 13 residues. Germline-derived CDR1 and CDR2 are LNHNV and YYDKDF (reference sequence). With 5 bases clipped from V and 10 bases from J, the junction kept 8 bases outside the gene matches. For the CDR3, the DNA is TGTGCCACCAGCCTTGGACAGGGCGCGCCGCAGTATTTT. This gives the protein CATSLGQGAPQYF.

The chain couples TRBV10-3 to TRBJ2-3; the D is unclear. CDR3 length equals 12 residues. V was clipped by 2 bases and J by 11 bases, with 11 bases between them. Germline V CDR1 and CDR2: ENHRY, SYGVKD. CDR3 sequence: CAISEQSYEQYF. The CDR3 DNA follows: TGTGCCATCAGTGAGCAGTCCTATGAGCAGTATTTT.

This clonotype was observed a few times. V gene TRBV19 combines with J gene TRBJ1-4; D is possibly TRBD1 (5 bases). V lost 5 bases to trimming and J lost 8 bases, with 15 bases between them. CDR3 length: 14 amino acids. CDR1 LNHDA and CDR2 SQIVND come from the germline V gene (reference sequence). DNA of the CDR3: TGTGCCAGTAGTCCGGGACCCAGAGGGGAAAAACTGTTTTTT. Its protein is CASSPGPRGEKLFF.

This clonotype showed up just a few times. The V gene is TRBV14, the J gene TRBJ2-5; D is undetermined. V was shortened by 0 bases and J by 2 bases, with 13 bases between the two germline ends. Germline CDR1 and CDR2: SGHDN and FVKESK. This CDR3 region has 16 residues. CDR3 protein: CASSQERGRQQETQYF. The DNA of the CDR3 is TGTGCCAGCAGCCAAGAAAGAGGCAGGCAGCAAGAGACCCAGTACTTC.

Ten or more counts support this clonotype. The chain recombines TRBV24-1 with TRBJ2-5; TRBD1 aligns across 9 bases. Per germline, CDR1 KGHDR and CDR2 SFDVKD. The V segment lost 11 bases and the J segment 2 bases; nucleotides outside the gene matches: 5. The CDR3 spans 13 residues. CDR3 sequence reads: CAIAGTGQETQYF. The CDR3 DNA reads TGTGCCATCGCCGGGACAGGGCAAGAGACCCAGTACTTC.

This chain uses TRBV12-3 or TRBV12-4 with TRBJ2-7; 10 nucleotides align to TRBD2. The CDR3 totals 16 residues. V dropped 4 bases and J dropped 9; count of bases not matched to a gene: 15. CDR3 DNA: TGTGCCAGCAGTTCCATCGAACTAGCGGGGCGAACGGTGCAGTACTTC. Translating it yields CASSSIELAGRTVQYF.

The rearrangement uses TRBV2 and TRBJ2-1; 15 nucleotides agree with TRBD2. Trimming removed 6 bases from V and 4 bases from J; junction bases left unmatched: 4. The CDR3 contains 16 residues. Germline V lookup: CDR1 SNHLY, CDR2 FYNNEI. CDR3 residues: CASRGTSGRTYNEQFF. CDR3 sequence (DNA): TGTGCCAGCAGGGGGACTAGCGGGAGGACTTACAATGAGCAGTTCTTC.

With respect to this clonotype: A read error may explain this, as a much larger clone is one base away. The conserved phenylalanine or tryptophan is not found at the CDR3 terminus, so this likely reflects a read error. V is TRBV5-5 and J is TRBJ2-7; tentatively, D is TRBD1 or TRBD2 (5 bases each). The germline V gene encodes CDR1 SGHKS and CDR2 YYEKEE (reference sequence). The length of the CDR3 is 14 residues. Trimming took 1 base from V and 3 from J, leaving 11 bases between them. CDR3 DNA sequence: TGTGCCAGCAGCTTGCGCCGGGACGGCTACGAGCAGTACCTC. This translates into CASSLRRDGYEQYL.

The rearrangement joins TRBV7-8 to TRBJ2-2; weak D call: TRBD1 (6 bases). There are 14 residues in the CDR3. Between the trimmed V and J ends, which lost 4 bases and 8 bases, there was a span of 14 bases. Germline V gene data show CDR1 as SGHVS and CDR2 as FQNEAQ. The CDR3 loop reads CASSSLQGKGELFF. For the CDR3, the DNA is TGTGCCAGCAGCTCGTTACAGGGTAAAGGGGAGCTGTTTTTT. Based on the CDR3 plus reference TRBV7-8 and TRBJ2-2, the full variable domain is GAGVSQSPRYKVAKRGQDVALRCDPISGHVSLFWYQQALGQGPEFLTYFQNEAQLDKSGLPSDRFFAERPEGSVSTLKIQRTQQEDSAVYLCASSSLQGKGELFFGEGSRLTVL.

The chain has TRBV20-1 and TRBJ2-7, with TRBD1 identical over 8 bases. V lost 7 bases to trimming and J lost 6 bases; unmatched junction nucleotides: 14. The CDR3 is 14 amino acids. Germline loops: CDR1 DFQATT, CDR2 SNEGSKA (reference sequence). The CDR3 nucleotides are TGCAGTGGTGCGACAGGGGCCCCACACGGCGAGCAGTACTTC. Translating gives CSGATGAPHGEQYF.

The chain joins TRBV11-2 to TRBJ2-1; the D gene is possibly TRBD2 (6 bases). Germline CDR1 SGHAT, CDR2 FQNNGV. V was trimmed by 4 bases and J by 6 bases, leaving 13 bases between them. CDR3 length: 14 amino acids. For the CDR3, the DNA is TGTGCCAGCAGCTGGGCGGCGGGGTCCAATGAGCAGTTCTTC. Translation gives CASSWAAGSNEQFF.